These 29 T cell receptor beta chains originate from one sample sequenced in a study of OX40 agonist ivuxolimab in advanced cancers. TCRdb keeps only in-frame clones here, not all; method: immunoSEQ multiplex PCR. The sample records over 60,000 clones, roughly 88% being singletons. This specimen was CD4+ or CD8+ T cells sorted from blood, taken in a trial of the OX40 agonist ivuxolimab. Receptors were obtained from an adult with an advanced solid tumor such as melanoma, head and neck, liver or kidney cancer.

The chain recombines TRBV28 with TRBJ1-1; D gene ambiguous. The germline gives CDR1 MDHEN, CDR2 SYDVKM. Trimming removed 4 bases from V and 4 bases from J, with 13 bases in between. This CDR3 has 14 amino acids. The CDR3 coding sequence is TGTGCCAGCAGTTCCCCGGGAGGTAGCACTGAAGCTTTCTTT. Translation gives CASSSPGGSTEAFF.

This clone came up once. The rearrangement links TRBV6-1 to TRBJ2-2; 9 bases match TRBD1. The trim removed 5 bases at V and 3 bases at J, leaving 4 bases unmatched. Germline values: CDR1 MNHNS, CDR2 SASEGT. CDR3 size: 15 residues. CDR3 nucleotides: TGTGCCAGCAGTACGACAGGGGGACACACCGGGGAGCTGTTTTTT. The encoded protein is CASSTTGGHTGELFF.

The rearrangement joins TRBV6-6 to TRBJ2-7; D is undetermined. Trimming pared 6 bases from V and 0 bases from J, leaving 6 bases between. The CDR3 is 12 residues long. The germline V gene has CDR1 MNHNY and CDR2 SVGAGI (reference sequence). The CDR3: CASSRSSYEQYF. The CDR3 nucleotides are TGTGCCAGCAGCAGATCCTCCTACGAGCAGTACTTC.

The gene calls are TRBV6-6 and TRBJ2-4, with 11 bases aligning to TRBD2. From germline, CDR1 is MNHNY and CDR2 SVGAGI (reference sequence). V gave up 8 bases and J gave up 2 bases; unmatched junction bases: 5. This CDR3 comprises 15 residues. CDR3 sequence: CASQGTSGPKNIQYF. Written as DNA, the CDR3 is TGTGCCAGCCAAGGGACTAGCGGACCCAAAAACATTCAGTACTTC.

The chain carries TRBV7-9 and TRBJ2-1; D is undetermined. This CDR3 contains 13 residues. Germline V gives CDR1 SEHNR, CDR2 FQNEAQ (reference sequence). Trimming shortened V by 0 bases and J by 4 bases, and 4 bases separated the two germline ends. The CDR3 protein is CASSLALYNEQFF. CDR3 coding DNA: TGTGCCAGCAGCTTAGCCCTATACAATGAGCAGTTCTTC.

CDR3 loop: CASSLGGSSYGYTF. The CDR3 bases are TGTGCCAGCAGTTTGGGGGGCTCAAGCTATGGCTACACCTTC. The chain employs TRBV28 and TRBJ1-2, with a tentative D call TRBD1 (6 bases). Germline CDR1 MDHEN, CDR2 SYDVKM. The ends were cut back, 3 bases at V and 4 bases at J, with 12 bases in the middle. The CDR3 runs to 14 residues.

The rearrangement links TRBV5-4 to TRBJ2-3; maybe TRBD2 (7 bases). The V and J ends lost 0 bases and 4 bases respectively, with 12 bases between them. This CDR3 contains 15 residues. Per the germline V gene, CDR1 is SGHNT and CDR2 is YYREEE (reference sequence). CDR3 loop: CASSLGGGGPDTQYF. CDR3 coding DNA: TGTGCCAGCAGCTTGGGAGGGGGGGGACCAGATACGCAGTATTTT.

This clone came up a few times. The CDR3 sequence: CASSSTSALSYNEQFF. The CDR3 bases are TGTGCCAGCAGCTCCACTAGCGCCCTCTCCTACAATGAGCAGTTCTTC. The chain has TRBV7-2 and TRBJ2-1, with TRBD2 identical over 7 bases. V was clipped by 4 bases and J by 0 bases; unmatched bases: 6. Germline lookup yields CDR1 SGHTA and CDR2 FQGNSA. The CDR3 loop spans 16 amino acids.

The chain recombines TRBV30 with TRBJ2-7; TRBD1 matches at 7 bases. J gave up 1 base and V 7 bases, and 4 bases lay outside the gene matches. This CDR3 is built from 12 residues. Germline CDR1 reads GTSNPN; CDR2 reads SVGIG (reference sequence). CDR3 sequence (DNA): TGTGCCTTAGACAGGGATTCCTACGAGCAGTACTTC. This gives the protein CALDRDSYEQYF.

This chain joins TRBV4-2 and TRBJ2-6, with unresolved D. The CDR3 covers 19 residues. From germline, CDR1 is LGHNA and CDR2 YNFKEQ. Trimming pared 1 base from V and 0 bases from J, leaving 16 bases between. The CDR3 loop is CASSQVGPWSTSGANVLTF. The CDR3 coding sequence is TGTGCCAGCAGCCAAGTAGGGCCTTGGTCGACCTCTGGGGCCAACGTCCTGACTTTC.

The J gene is TRBJ2-7, the V gene TRBV6-6; 8 bases match TRBD2. V lost 7 bases and J lost 2; bases outside the gene matches: 7. CDR3 length: 14 residues. Germline CDR1 and CDR2: MNHNY and SVGAGI (reference sequence). The CDR3 is CASTIAGHPYEQYF. The DNA for the CDR3 is TGTGCCAGCACCATAGCGGGGCACCCCTACGAGCAGTACTTC.

The chain combines TRBV7-2 with TRBJ1-5, with unresolved D. Trimming stripped 8 bases from V and 6 bases from J, with 11 bases between. Germline V gene lookup returns CDR1 SGHTA and CDR2 FQGNSA. This CDR3 region has 12 residues. Here the CDR3 reads CASSHFRQPQHF. CDR3 sequence (DNA): TGTGCCAGCTCCCACTTTCGTCAGCCCCAGCATTTT.

The CDR3, as DNA: TGCGCCAGCAGCCAAGACACACGGACTAGCGGGAGCTCACAGAGCTCCTACAATGAGCAGTTCTTC. It codes for CASSQDTRTSGSSQSSYNEQFF. The rearrangement links TRBV4-1 to TRBJ2-1; 13 bases fit TRBD2. Germline values: CDR1 MGHRA, CDR2 YSYEKL. This CDR3 spans 22 amino acids. Trimming took 0 bases from V and 0 from J; bases not matched to a gene: 14.

The rearrangement links TRBV6-5 to TRBJ1-4, with 7 bases fitting TRBD1. The junction had 9 bases not matched to a gene; V was cut back by 3 bases and J by 8 bases. The CDR3 contains 15 residues. Looked up from germline, CDR1 is MNHEY and CDR2 is SVGAGI. This chain's CDR3 is CASSYGQGEGEKLFF. Here the CDR3 DNA reads TGTGCCAGCAGTTATGGGCAGGGGGAGGGAGAAAAACTGTTTTTT.

The chain's CDR3 is CASSQEGSRYWPGELFF. The CDR3 DNA reads TGCGCCAGCAGCCAAGAGGGGAGTCGCTACTGGCCCGGGGAGCTGTTTTTT. The chain recombines TRBV4-3 with TRBJ2-2; weak D call: TRBD2 (5 bases). Trimming cost V 0 bases and J 6 bases, with 17 bases left between them. The CDR3 length is 17 residues. Germline V lookup: CDR1 LGHNA, CDR2 YSLEER.

This clone was picked up one time. The chain recombines TRBV6-5 with TRBJ2-7; a possible D gene is TRBD2 (7 bases). CDR3 length equals 13 residues. The germline V gene encodes CDR1 MNHEY and CDR2 SVGAGI. Trimming removed 10 bases at V and 0 bases at J, with 13 bases between. Written as DNA, the CDR3 is TGTGCCATCAGCGGGACAAGCTCCTACGAGCAGTACTTC. Its protein is CAISGTSSYEQYF.

V usage is TRBV7-3 and J usage is TRBJ2-1, with D hard to call. V lost 5 bases and J 2 bases, leaving 10 bases between the germline ends. The CDR3 totals 14 residues. Germline V gene lookup returns CDR1 SGHTA and CDR2 FQGTGA. As DNA, the CDR3 is TGTGCCAGCAGCCCCGGGTTCGCCTACAATGAGCAGTTCTTC. Translating it yields CASSPGFAYNEQFF.

The rearrangement joins TRBV7-2 to TRBJ2-7; D may correspond to TRBD1 or TRBD2 (6 bases each). The V end was cut by 5 bases, the J end by 3 bases, with 14 bases between. CDR1 is SGHTA, CDR2 FQGNSA, per germline. CDR3 length equals 14 residues. In nucleotides, the CDR3 is TGTGCCAGCAGCCACAGTGGAGGGGGCTACGAGCAGTACTTC. It codes for CASSHSGGGYEQYF.

The chain employs TRBV5-1 and TRBJ1-1; D uncertain. CDR1 and CDR2 from the germline V gene are SGHRS and YFSETQ. The CDR3 runs 15 residues. Trimming stripped 4 bases from V and 1 base from J, with 14 bases between. The CDR3, as DNA: TGCGCCAGCAGCCTCGACTTCCTGGGGAACACTGAAGCTTTCTTT. Protein sequence: CASSLDFLGNTEAFF.

Here the CDR3 DNA reads TGTGCCAGCTCCCCAACCGCGGCTGGGGCCAACGTCCTGACTTTC. Protein product: CASSPTAAGANVLTF. The chain combines TRBV18 with TRBJ2-6; no clear D gene. This CDR3 is built from 15 residues. The V gene lost 6 bases and the J gene lost 2 bases, with 11 bases spanning the gap. Germline values: CDR1 KGHSH, CDR2 LQKENI.

The rearrangement links TRBV30 to TRBJ1-2, with D uncertain. The V and J ends lost 1 base and 4 bases respectively, with 7 bases between them. The CDR3 loop spans 12 amino acids. CDR1 and CDR2 from the germline V gene are GTSNPN and SVGIG (reference sequence). CDR3: CAWSGRPYGYTF. CDR3 nucleotides: TGTGCCTGGAGTGGACGGCCCTATGGCTACACCTTC. The complete variable domain, with remaining parts taken from reference TRBV30 and TRBJ1-2, reads SQTIHQWPATLVQPVGSPLSLECTVEGTSNPNLYWYRQAAGRGLQLLFYSVGIGQISSEVPQNLSASRPQDRQFILSSKKLLLSDSGFYLCAWSGRPYGYTFGSGTRLTVV.

This chain links TRBV18 with TRBJ2-2; D is undetermined. Between the trimmed V and J ends, which lost 3 bases and 11 bases, there was a span of 7 bases. The CDR3 length is 11 residues. Germline V gene lookup returns CDR1 KGHSH and CDR2 LQKENI. The CDR3 nucleotides read TGTGCCAGCTCACCGGAAGTTGAGCTGTTTTTT. Protein: CASSPEVELFF.

V gene TRBV18 combines with J gene TRBJ1-1; D gene uncertain. The CDR3 consists of 13 residues. In germline, CDR1 is KGHSH, CDR2 LQKENI. Trimming took off 1 base at V and 11 bases at J, with 14 bases between the two ends. CDR3: CASSPQDASRAFF. In DNA form, the CDR3 reads TGTGCCAGCTCACCACAGGACGCCAGCCGGGCTTTCTTT.

V gene TRBV10-3 combines with J gene TRBJ2-1; 7 bases match TRBD2. This CDR3 spans 16 amino acids. Trimming cost V 5 bases and J 1 base; bases outside gene matches: 8. Germline V gene sequence: CDR1 ENHRY, CDR2 SYGVKD. CDR3 amino acids: CAISPPSGMSYNEQFF. Here the CDR3 DNA reads TGTGCCATCAGTCCCCCCAGCGGGATGTCCTACAATGAGCAGTTCTTC.

The chain joins TRBV7-9 to TRBJ2-2; D uncertain. V gave up 1 base and J gave up 7 bases, with 4 bases separating them. The CDR3 totals 12 residues. Germline V lookup: CDR1 SEHNR, CDR2 FQNEAQ (reference sequence). The CDR3 DNA reads TGTGCCAGCAGCTTAGTAGGCGGGGAGCTGTTTTTT. Residues: CASSLVGGELFF. The complete variable domain, with remaining parts taken from reference TRBV7-9 and TRBJ2-2, reads DTGVSQNPRHKITKRGQNVTFRCDPISEHNRLYWYRQTLGQGPEFLTYFQNEAQLEKSRLLSDRFSAERPKGSFSTLEIQRTEQGDSAMYLCASSLVGGELFFGEGSRLTVL.

The chain joins TRBV7-9 to TRBJ1-4; no reliable D call. The CDR3 has 17 residues. Germline V gene data show CDR1 as SEHNR and CDR2 as FQNEAQ (reference sequence). V lost 5 bases and J lost 3, with 19 bases in between. In nucleotides, the CDR3 is TGTGCCAGCAGCCGCTCCGAATGGGGAATCGCTAATGAAAAACTGTTTTTT. This codes for CASSRSEWGIANEKLFF.

This chain joins TRBV30 and TRBJ1-5, with 10 bases lining up with TRBD1. The CDR3 runs to 18 residues. Unmatched junction bases numbered 17, after V lost 5 bases and J lost 4 bases. Germline values: CDR1 GTSNPN, CDR2 SVGIG (reference sequence). In DNA, the CDR3 is TGTGCCTGGGGGAGAGCCCTCACCGGGACAGGGGAGAATCAGCCCCAGCATTTT. Translating it yields CAWGRALTGTGENQPQHF.

A few counts support this clone. J is TRBJ2-2 and V is TRBV9; possible D gene TRBD1, 5 bases. This CDR3 is built from 16 residues. V lost 0 bases to trimming and J lost 4 bases, with 13 bases between them. Germline-derived CDR1 and CDR2 are SGDLS and YYNGEE. CDR3 coding DNA: TGTGCCAGCAGCGTAGACGGGCAGGGTGGCACCGGGGAGCTGTTTTTT. It encodes CASSVDGQGGTGELFF.

This rearrangement joins TRBV7-3 to TRBJ2-6; no definite D call. The CDR3 contains 14 residues. The V gene lost 7 bases and the J gene lost 0 bases, with 7 bases spanning the gap. Germline lookup yields CDR1 SGHTA and CDR2 FQGTGA. CDR3 in amino acids: CASKASSGANVLTF. CDR3 nucleotide sequence: TGTGCCAGCAAAGCGTCCTCTGGGGCCAACGTCCTGACTTTC.